This TCR beta chain is drawn from a study of spatial heterogeneity in lung cancer (dated by TCRdb to between 2018 and 2021). Concerning the study at large: Samples were obtained from fewer than 80 patients with early-stage, untreated non-small cell lung cancer from the lung TRACERx cohort. Follow-up PBMC samples were sequenced whenever available, with the median time to follow-up being two to three years after resection. Beta-chain transcripts were consistently detected in greater numbers than alpha-chain transcripts, which likely reflected higher beta-chain transcript abundance. In the raw uncorrected reads, each unique combination of TCR and UMI appeared more than ten times on average. In non-small cell lung cancer, the study made a quantitative comparison of TCR alpha and beta repertoires among multiple tumor regions, matched nontumor lung and blood. Nonsynonymous mutation counts, determined by whole-exome sequencing of tumor tissue, were related to TCR repertoire features. Both alpha and beta chains were TCR-sequenced in samples taken at surgery, namely 220 tumor regions, 62 to 70 matched nontumor lung samples and about 58 PBMC samples.

Study-wide conclusions, independent of this receptor: Only roughly 14 patients were included in comparisons of baseline and follow-up blood repertoires. Confirming at a functional level the hypothesis that regional TCRs recognize regional mutations was considered to require additional single-cell paired TCR alpha and beta sequencing. Ubiquitous expanded tumor TCRs were found in blood more often at tumor resection than at routine follow-up.

Trimming removed 7 bases from V and 5 bases from J, leaving 14 bases between the germline ends. From the cysteine up to the phenylalanine, the CDR3 has a length of 13 residues. This entry keeps only the CDR3 DNA: 39 bases, framed from base 1. From a lookup of the germline V gene (reference sequence), CDR1 and CDR2 are PRHDT and FYEKMQ. The time point label, read with the paper, signifies: blood at routine non-recurrence follow-up after resection. For TCR sequencing, whole RNA was extracted from tumor and nontumor lung tissue, or from cryopreserved PBMC samples, and no cell sorting was done. Patients were selected for TCR sequencing only if sufficient RNA was available from at least two tumor regions. To prepare the library, 5' RACE was applied. Sequencing was performed on a NextSeq 500. To allow correction of PCR and sequencing errors, the TCR library protocol tagged every TCR cDNA molecule with a unique molecular identifier. The published analysis was carried out like this. TCR identification, UMI-based error correction and CDR3 extraction were all carried out with Decombinator tools. TCRs above a frequency of 2 per 1,000, corresponding to the top 1% of the tumor frequency distribution, were defined as expanded. Renyi diversity was computed with the R vegan package after each repertoire had been subsampled 100 times to 5,000 TCRs. CDR3 similarity networks were built from amino acid triplet string-kernel similarity, connecting CDR3s with pairwise similarity above 0.82. TCRdb ran its own pipeline on the public reads, namely fastp trimming at Q25 and MiXCR clone calling, and kept in-frame beta chains. Duplicate CDR3 protein sequences are folded into a single record with the most common DNA and genes. TCRdb, not the original authors, processed these V and J calls. The sample table records roughly 70,000 distinct CDR3 sequences; 8% to 9.5% of these occur just once. The ten top clones hold approximately 2% of the sample.

This clonotype was detected ten times or more. Its recognized antigen is unknown. The sample holds no much larger clone one base away, and base qualities are not on file. The chain links TRBV13 with TRBJ2-5; the D gene is unclear. The sequencing here drew on PBMCs, taken at follow-up. The clonotype was recovered from a female donor with early-stage non-small cell lung cancer. The DNA is as follows: TGTGCCAGCACCGAAATCCCAACGGAGACCCAGTACTTC. This sequence encodes CASTEIPTETQYF.